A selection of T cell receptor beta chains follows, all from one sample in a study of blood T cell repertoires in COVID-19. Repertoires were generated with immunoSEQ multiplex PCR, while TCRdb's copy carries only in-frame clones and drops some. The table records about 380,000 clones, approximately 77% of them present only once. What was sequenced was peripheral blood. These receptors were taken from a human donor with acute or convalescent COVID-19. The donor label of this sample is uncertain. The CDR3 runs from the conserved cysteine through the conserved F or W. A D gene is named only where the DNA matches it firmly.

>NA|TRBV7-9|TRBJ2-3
CASSLVWARSSTDTQYF
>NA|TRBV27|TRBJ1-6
CASSSPGYGSPLHF
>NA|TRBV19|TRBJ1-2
CASSIASTYSYGYTF
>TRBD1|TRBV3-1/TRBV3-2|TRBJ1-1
CASSHGVGQAYTEAFF
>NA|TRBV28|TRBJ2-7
CASSLRTTEQYF
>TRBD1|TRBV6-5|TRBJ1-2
CASSLISPGQGGGYTF
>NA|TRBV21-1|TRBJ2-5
CASSWGDQETQYF
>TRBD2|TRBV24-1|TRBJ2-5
CATSPKLAGEETQYF
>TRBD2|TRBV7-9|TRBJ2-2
CASSAMTSPGELFF
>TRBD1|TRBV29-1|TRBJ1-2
CSVERDRYGYTF
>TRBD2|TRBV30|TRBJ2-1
CAFRSVPGGYNEQFF
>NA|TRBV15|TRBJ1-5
CATSRDFRDTRNQPQHF
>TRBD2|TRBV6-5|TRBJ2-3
CATALVLAGTDTQYF
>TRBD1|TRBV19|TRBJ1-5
CASQDGQVNQPQHF